Listed below are T cell receptor beta chains from one sample, sequenced in a study of CD8 T cells in Susac syndrome. Each CDR3 protein is one row after TCRdb ran MiXCR on the immunoSEQ multiplex PCR reads. The table lists more than 200,000 distinct CDR3 sequences, less than 95% of them singletons. The source material was CD4+ T cells from PBMCs. These receptors were collected from a human donor with Susac syndrome. Each CDR3 is given with its conserved first and last residue. D genes are given only for firm matches. Some rows mark clone size as missing; the rest say once, few, many or name a class of expanded clone.

D: TRBD2
J: TRBJ2-5
size: NA
V: TRBV12-3/TRBV12-4
CDR3: CASSLGLAGRKTQYF
DNA: TGTGCCAGCAGTTTAGGACTAGCGGGGAGGAAGACCCAGTACTTC

D: NA
J: TRBJ1-6
size: NA
V: TRBV20-1
CDR3: CSARWSSLVNSPLHF
DNA: TGCAGTGCTAGATGGTCTTCTCTCGTCAATTCACCCCTCCACTTT

D: NA
J: TRBJ1-5
size: NA
V: TRBV20-1
CDR3: CSAKSVEGNQPQHF
DNA: TGCAGTGCTAAATCCGTCGAAGGCAATCAGCCCCAGCATTTT

D: TRBD1
J: TRBJ1-2
size: NA
V: TRBV5-1
CDR3: CASSSAGGNYGYTF
DNA: TGCGCCAGCAGCTCGGCAGGGGGGAACTATGGCTACACCTTC

D: NA
J: TRBJ1-2
size: once
V: TRBV6-6
CDR3: CASSYSRVSNYGYTF
DNA: TGTGCCAGCAGTTACTCGAGGGTATCTAACTATGGCTACACCTTC

D: NA
J: TRBJ2-2
size: NA
V: TRBV5-4
CDR3: CASSLNGELFF
DNA: TGTGCCAGCAGCTTGAACGGGGAGCTGTTTTTT

D: NA
J: TRBJ2-1
size: NA
V: TRBV5-4
CDR3: CASSEEDYEQFF
DNA: TGTGCCAGCAGCGAGGAGGACTATGAGCAGTTCTTC

D: TRBD2
J: TRBJ2-5
size: NA
V: TRBV3-1
CDR3: CASSPRTSGAKETQYF
DNA: TGTGCCAGCAGCCCGCGGACTAGCGGGGCCAAGGAGACCCAGTACTTC

D: NA
J: TRBJ2-7
size: NA
V: TRBV4-1
CDR3: CASSQENQGTYEQYF
DNA: TGCGCCAGCAGCCAAGAAAACCAGGGGACCTACGAGCAGTACTTC

D: NA
J: TRBJ2-3
size: NA
V: TRBV12-3/TRBV12-4
CDR3: CASSLARQSTDTQYF
DNA: TGTGCCAGCAGTTTGGCCAGGCAGAGCACAGATACGCAGTATTTT

D: NA
J: TRBJ2-7
size: NA
V: TRBV6-2/TRBV6-3
CDR3: CASSLHPGSSYEQYF
DNA: TGTGCCAGCAGTTTACACCCGGGATCCTCCTACGAGCAGTACTTC

D: NA
J: TRBJ1-6
size: NA
V: TRBV30
CDR3: CAWSRRGNNSPLHF
DNA: TGTGCCTGGAGTCGCAGGGGCAATAATTCACCCCTCCACTTT

D: NA
J: TRBJ2-7
size: NA
V: TRBV24-1
CDR3: CATPARTLYEQYF
DNA: TGTGCCACCCCCGCCAGGACACTTTACGAGCAGTACTTC

D: NA
J: TRBJ2-2
size: NA
V: TRBV20-1
CDR3: CSARSGGETGELFF
DNA: TGCAGTGCCCGTTCGGGGGGCGAGACCGGGGAGCTGTTTTTT

D: TRBD1
J: TRBJ1-2
size: NA
V: TRBV2
CDR3: CASEDRTNYGYTF
DNA: TGTGCCAGCGAGGACAGGACTAACTATGGCTACACCTTC

D: NA
J: TRBJ2-7
size: NA
V: TRBV29-1
CDR3: CSVERLSGHKYF
DNA: TGCAGCGTTGAAAGGTTGTCGGGACATAAGTACTTC

D: NA
J: TRBJ2-3
size: NA
V: TRBV12-5
CDR3: CASGLVRSTDTQYF
DNA: TGTGCTAGTGGTTTGGTACGGTCTACAGATACGCAGTATTTT

D: NA
J: TRBJ1-2
size: once
V: TRBV3-1
CDR3: CASSLPGPGGYTF
DNA: TGTGCCAGCAGCCTTCCGGGACCAGGGGGCTACACCTTC

D: TRBD2
J: TRBJ2-1
size: NA
V: TRBV30
CDR3: CACAASGGYNEQFF
DNA: TGTGCCTGTGCCGCTAGCGGGGGCTACAATGAGCAGTTCTTC

D: NA
J: TRBJ2-7
size: NA
V: TRBV19
CDR3: CASSGAVGGEQYF
DNA: TGTGCCAGTTCAGGGGCGGTGGGCGGCGAGCAGTACTTC

D: NA
J: TRBJ2-2
size: NA
V: TRBV12-5
CDR3: CASGLVTANTGELFF
DNA: TGTGCTAGTGGTTTGGTGACAGCCAACACCGGGGAGCTGTTTTTT

D: NA
J: TRBJ2-7
size: once
V: TRBV20-1
CDR3: CSARFGSYEQYF
DNA: TGCAGTGCTAGATTCGGTTCCTACGAGCAGTACTTC

D: NA
J: TRBJ1-3
size: NA
V: TRBV12-3/TRBV12-4
CDR3: CASRLNSGNTIYF
DNA: TGTGCCAGCAGACTGAACTCTGGAAACACCATATATTTT

D: TRBD1
J: TRBJ2-3
size: NA
V: TRBV24-1
CDR3: CATSDPTGGLTDTQYF
DNA: TGTGCCACCAGTGATCCGACAGGGGGTCTTACAGATACGCAGTATTTT

D: NA
J: TRBJ2-7
size: once
V: TRBV5-1
CDR3: CASSPEGGNSYEQYF
DNA: TGCGCCAGCAGCCCCGAGGGGGGAAACTCCTACGAGCAGTACTTC

D: NA
J: TRBJ1-5
size: NA
V: TRBV19
CDR3: CASSIVGSNQPQHF
DNA: TGTGCCAGTAGTATAGTAGGTAGCAATCAGCCCCAGCATTTT

D: NA
J: TRBJ1-6
size: NA
V: TRBV29-1
CDR3: CSVRAGGFGSPLHF
DNA: TGCAGCGTCAGGGCGGGGGGTTTCGGGTCACCCCTCCACTTT

D: NA
J: TRBJ1-2
size: NA
V: TRBV18
CDR3: CASSPRAAGANYGYTF
DNA: TGTGCCAGCTCACCACGCGCGGCTGGAGCTAACTATGGCTACACCTTC

D: NA
J: TRBJ2-6
size: few
V: TRBV5-1
CDR3: CASSLSISGANVLTF
DNA: TGCGCCAGCAGCTTGAGTATCTCTGGGGCCAACGTCCTGACTTTC

D: TRBD2
J: TRBJ2-5
size: NA
V: TRBV20-1
CDR3: CSAQHLAGLQETQYF
DNA: TGCAGTGCCCAACATCTAGCGGGTTTACAAGAGACCCAGTACTTC

D: NA
J: TRBJ2-7
size: once
V: TRBV4-3
CDR3: CARNSVRESYEQYF
DNA: TGCGCCAGAAACAGCGTCAGGGAGTCCTACGAGCAGTACTTC

D: NA
J: TRBJ2-5
size: NA
V: TRBV30
CDR3: CAWSGGALETQYF
DNA: TGTGCCTGGAGTGGGGGGGCCCTTGAGACCCAGTACTTC

D: NA
J: TRBJ2-7
size: NA
V: TRBV5-4
CDR3: CASSPRVQGADEQYF
DNA: TGTGCCAGCAGCCCTAGAGTTCAGGGTGCCGACGAGCAGTACTTC

D: NA
J: TRBJ1-1
size: NA
V: TRBV27
CDR3: CASSPRPPGSTEAFF
DNA: TGTGCCAGCAGTCCCCGCCCCCCAGGGTCCACTGAAGCTTTCTTT

D: NA
J: TRBJ1-5
size: NA
V: TRBV3-1
CDR3: CASSQGIKVFQPQHF
DNA: TGTGCCAGCAGCCAAGGGATTAAGGTTTTTCAGCCCCAGCATTTT

D: TRBD1
J: TRBJ2-6
size: NA
V: TRBV7-7
CDR3: CASSTGQGAGANVLTF
DNA: TGTGCTAGCAGCACGGGACAGGGGGCTGGGGCCAACGTCCTGACTTTC

D: NA
J: TRBJ2-7
size: NA
V: TRBV20-1
CDR3: CSAGGRGNEQYF
DNA: TGCAGTGCGGGTGGTCGGGGAAACGAGCAGTACTTC

D: TRBD1
J: TRBJ1-5
size: NA
V: TRBV28
CDR3: CASSLPGQGSQPQHF
DNA: TGTGCCAGCAGTCTTCCGGGACAGGGAAGTCAGCCCCAGCATTTT

D: TRBD1
J: TRBJ1-6
size: NA
V: TRBV4-3
CDR3: CASSQDYRGLNSPLHF
DNA: TGCGCCAGCAGCCAAGATTACAGGGGGTTGAATTCACCCCTCCACTTT

D: NA
J: TRBJ1-2
size: NA
V: TRBV3-1
CDR3: CASSQGLTNYGYTF
DNA: TGTGCCAGCAGCCAAGGACTCACTAACTATGGCTACACCTTC

D: NA
J: TRBJ2-7
size: NA
V: TRBV6-5
CDR3: CASSYVSGEKGEQYF
DNA: TGTGCCAGCAGTTACGTGTCCGGAGAGAAGGGAGAGCAGTACTTC

D: TRBD2
J: TRBJ2-2
size: NA
V: TRBV7-3
CDR3: CASSLTREGTGELFF
DNA: TGTGCCAGCAGCTTAACCAGGGAGGGCACCGGGGAGCTGTTTTTT

D: NA
J: TRBJ2-3
size: NA
V: TRBV7-9
CDR3: CASDPAGPFADTQYF
DNA: TGTGCCAGCGACCCCGCGGGGCCCTTTGCAGATACGCAGTATTTT

D: TRBD2
J: TRBJ2-5
size: NA
V: TRBV30
CDR3: CAWSPTGGPETQYF
DNA: TGTGCCTGGAGTCCGACGGGGGGGCCGGAGACCCAGTACTTC

D: NA
J: TRBJ1-1
size: NA
V: TRBV9
CDR3: CASSALGLNTEAFF
DNA: TGTGCCAGCAGCGCACTGGGACTGAACACTGAAGCTTTCTTT

D: TRBD1
J: TRBJ2-2
size: NA
V: TRBV30
CDR3: CAWSVLGTGITGELFF
DNA: TGTGCCTGGAGTGTACTGGGGACAGGGATCACCGGGGAGCTGTTTTTT

D: TRBD2
J: TRBJ2-2
size: NA
V: TRBV7-9
CDR3: CASSWEGYTGELFF
DNA: TGTGCCAGCAGCTGGGAGGGCTACACCGGGGAGCTGTTTTTT

D: NA
J: TRBJ1-1
size: NA
V: TRBV4-2
CDR3: CASSQARTQPEAFF
DNA: TGTGCCAGCAGCCAAGCCCGAACTCAGCCTGAAGCTTTCTTT

D: NA
J: TRBJ1-2
size: NA
V: TRBV20-1
CDR3: CSPDNLVSYGYTF
DNA: TGCAGCCCGGATAATCTGGTTAGCTATGGCTACACCTTC

D: TRBD1
J: TRBJ1-5
size: NA
V: TRBV6-2/TRBV6-3
CDR3: CASSYTGTGAQPQHF
DNA: TGTGCCAGCAGTTATACCGGGACAGGCGCGCAGCCCCAGCATTTT

D: NA
J: TRBJ2-3
size: NA
V: TRBV15
CDR3: CATSIRLVVDTQYF
DNA: TGTGCCACCAGCATTAGACTAGTGGTGGATACGCAGTATTTT

D: TRBD2
J: TRBJ2-1
size: NA
V: TRBV10-3
CDR3: CAISSGGGAYNEQFF
DNA: TGTGCCATCTCCTCCGGCGGGGGGGCCTACAATGAGCAGTTCTTC

D: NA
J: TRBJ2-5
size: NA
V: TRBV7-9
CDR3: CASSFTTYQETQYF
DNA: TGTGCCAGCAGCTTCACTACCTACCAAGAGACCCAGTACTTC